The 10 T cell receptor beta chains in this list originate from one sample, sequenced in a study of CD8+CD57+ T cells in acquired aplastic anemia (dated by TCRdb to 2016 to 2019). Data came from an Illumina HiSeq 2000. Genomic DNA served as template for TCR beta VDJ combination and CDR3 sequence profiling. TCRdb trimmed the raw reads at Q25, called clones with MiXCR and kept productive beta chains. Under each unique CDR3 protein, matching rows form one entry showing the most common genes and DNA. The sample contains roughly 50,000 distinct CDR3 sequences, about 78% of them found a single time. Of the sample, about a third falls within the top ten clones. The sequencing sample was made of sorted CD4+, CD8+, or CD8+CD57+ T cells (not recorded which) from PBMCs. Source of these receptors: a human donor in good health, serving as a control.

This chain joins TRBV7-8 and TRBJ2-7; TRBD1 is a possible D gene (6 bases). The CDR3 covers 15 residues. Per the germline V gene, CDR1 is SGHVS and CDR2 is FQNEAQ. V was pared by 2 bases and J by 0 bases, with 11 bases between. This CDR3 is CASSLYQGSSYEQYF. In DNA form, the CDR3 reads TGTGCCAGCAGCTTATATCAGGGGAGCTCCTACGAGCAGTACTTC.

The chain has TRBV2 and TRBJ2-1; D uncertain. CDR3 length: 17 amino acids. Germline lookup yields CDR1 SNHLY and CDR2 FYNNEI. V shed 0 bases and J shed 0 bases, with 12 bases lying between them. The CDR3 loop is CASSEAPLVNSYNEQFF. Written as DNA, the CDR3 is TGTGCCAGCAGTGAAGCGCCGTTAGTCAACTCCTACAATGAGCAGTTCTTC.

This chain uses TRBV7-9 with TRBJ2-7, with D possibly called TRBD1 or TRBD2 (6 bases each). With 4 bases removed from V and 6 bases from J, the gap between germline ends came to 13 bases. The CDR3 loop spans 13 amino acids. Per germline, CDR1 SEHNR and CDR2 FQNEAQ (reference sequence). The CDR3, as DNA: TGTGCCAGCAGCTCCGTCGGGGGCTCCGAGCAGTACTTC. It yields the protein CASSSVGGSEQYF.

The table lists this clonotype with a few counts. The chain is built from TRBV15 and TRBJ2-7, with 8 bases identical to TRBD1. Germline CDR1 is LNHNV and CDR2 is YYDKDF (reference sequence). With 0 bases clipped from V and 5 bases from J, the junction kept 6 bases outside the gene matches. This CDR3 is built from 15 residues. The CDR3 coding sequence is TGTGCCACCAGCAGAGACGGACAGGGCAACGACGAGCAGTACTTC. This encodes CATSRDGQGNDEQYF.

This chain joins TRBV10-3 and TRBJ2-1, with D perhaps matching TRBD1 or TRBD2 (6 bases each). Germline V gene lookup returns CDR1 ENHRY and CDR2 SYGVKD. Trimming removed 0 bases at V and 9 bases at J, with 12 bases between. The CDR3 has 14 residues. The CDR3 region has the DNA TGTGCCATCAGTGAGTCAGGGGGGTTGGGTGAGCAGTTCTTC. It codes for CAISESGGLGEQFF.

V gene TRBV12-5 combines with J gene TRBJ2-5, with 13 nucleotides matching TRBD2. Germline V gives CDR1 LGHNT, CDR2 FRNRAP. V dropped 0 bases and J dropped 3; count of bases not matched to a gene: 7. CDR3 length: 18 residues. Here the CDR3 reads CASGLVRGTSGTKETQYF. As DNA, the CDR3 is TGTGCTAGTGGTTTGGTACGCGGGACTAGCGGGACCAAAGAGACCCAGTACTTC.

The table lists this clonotype with many counts. The J gene is TRBJ2-1, the V gene TRBV7-9, with D tentatively TRBD2 (5 bases). Germline V gene sequence: CDR1 SEHNR, CDR2 FQNEAQ (reference sequence). The CDR3 has 13 residues. Trimming pared 5 bases from V and 10 bases from J, leaving 15 bases between. CDR3: CASSPGVGGEQFF. CDR3 bases: TGTGCCAGCAGCCCCGGGGTCGGTGGGGAGCAGTTCTTC.

This clonotype appeared once. This chain joins TRBV15 and TRBJ2-7; weak D call: TRBD1 (5 bases). This CDR3 is built from 15 residues. V was clipped by 5 bases and J by 5 bases, with 19 bases between them. Germline V gene sequence: CDR1 LNHNV, CDR2 YYDKDF (reference sequence). CDR3 in amino acids: CATSPRAGNRHEQYF. The CDR3 coding sequence is TGTGCCACCAGCCCCCGGGCAGGGAATCGCCACGAGCAGTACTTC.

The V call is TRBV7-8, the J call TRBJ2-7, with a tentative D call TRBD2 (5 bases). The germline V gene encodes CDR1 SGHVS and CDR2 FQNEAQ. The V gene lost 1 base and the J gene lost 4 bases, with 14 bases spanning the gap. There are 15 residues in the CDR3. CDR3 sequence (DNA): TGTGCCAGCAGCTTAGGGCTACTAGTGGCGTACGAGCAGTACTTC. It is translated as CASSLGLLVAYEQYF.

The genes are TRBV29-1 and TRBJ1-6; D possibly corresponds to TRBD1 (6 bases). Germline loops: CDR1 SQVTM, CDR2 ANQGSEA. This CDR3 region has 14 residues. Trimming removed 4 bases from V and 2 bases from J, with 9 bases in between. CDR3 DNA sequence: TGCAGCGTTGGAGAGGGGGCCTATAATTCACCCCTCCACTTT. Translation gives CSVGEGAYNSPLHF.